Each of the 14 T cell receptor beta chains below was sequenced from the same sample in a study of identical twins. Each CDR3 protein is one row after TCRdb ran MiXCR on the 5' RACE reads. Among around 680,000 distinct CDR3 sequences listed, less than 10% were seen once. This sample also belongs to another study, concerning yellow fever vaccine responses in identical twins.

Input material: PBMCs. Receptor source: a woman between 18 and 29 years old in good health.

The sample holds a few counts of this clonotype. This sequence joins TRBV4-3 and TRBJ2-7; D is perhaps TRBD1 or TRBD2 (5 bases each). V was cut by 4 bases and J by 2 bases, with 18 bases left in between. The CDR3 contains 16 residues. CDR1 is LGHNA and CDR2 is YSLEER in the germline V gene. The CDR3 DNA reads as TGCGCCAGCAGCCGCGGCCGGGACGATACTACCTACGAGCAGTACTTC. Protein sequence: CASSRGRDDTTYEQYF.

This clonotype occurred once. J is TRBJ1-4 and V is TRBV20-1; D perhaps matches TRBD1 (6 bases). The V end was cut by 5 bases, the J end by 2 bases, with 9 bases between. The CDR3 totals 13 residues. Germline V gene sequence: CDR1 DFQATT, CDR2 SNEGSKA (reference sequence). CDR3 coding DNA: TGCAGTGCTTACAGGGTCACTAATGAAAAACTGTTTTTT. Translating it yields CSAYRVTNEKLFF.

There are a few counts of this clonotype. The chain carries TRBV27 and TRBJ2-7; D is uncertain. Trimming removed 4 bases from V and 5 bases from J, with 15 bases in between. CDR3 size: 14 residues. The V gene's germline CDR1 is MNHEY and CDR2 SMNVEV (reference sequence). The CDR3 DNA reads TGTGCCAGCAGTTCGCACGAGCCCCCGAACGAGCAGTACTTC. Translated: CASSSHEPPNEQYF.

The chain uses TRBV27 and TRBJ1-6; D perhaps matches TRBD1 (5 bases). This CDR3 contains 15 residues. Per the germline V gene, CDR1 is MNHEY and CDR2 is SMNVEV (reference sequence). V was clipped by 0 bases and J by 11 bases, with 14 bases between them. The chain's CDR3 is CASSLSRDLGTPLHF. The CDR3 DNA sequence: TGTGCCAGCAGTTTATCCAGGGACTTAGGAACACCCCTCCACTTT.

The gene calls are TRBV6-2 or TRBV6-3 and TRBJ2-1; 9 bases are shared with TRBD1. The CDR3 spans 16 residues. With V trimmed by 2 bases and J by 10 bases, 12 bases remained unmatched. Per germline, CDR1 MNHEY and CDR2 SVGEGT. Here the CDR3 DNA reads TGTGCCAGCAGTTACCGGACAGGGGCCATTGCGGGCGAGCAGTTCTTC. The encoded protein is CASSYRTGAIAGEQFF.

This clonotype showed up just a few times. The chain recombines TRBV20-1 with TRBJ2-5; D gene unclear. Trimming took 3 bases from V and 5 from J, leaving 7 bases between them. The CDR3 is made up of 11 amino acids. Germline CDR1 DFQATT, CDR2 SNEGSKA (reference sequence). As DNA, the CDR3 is TGCAGTGCTAGCCTCCTTGAGACCCAGTACTTC. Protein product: CSASLLETQYF.

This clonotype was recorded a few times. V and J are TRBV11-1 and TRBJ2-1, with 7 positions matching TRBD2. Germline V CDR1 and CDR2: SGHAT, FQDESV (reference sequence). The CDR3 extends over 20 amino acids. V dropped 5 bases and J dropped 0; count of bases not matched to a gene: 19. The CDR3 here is CASSPQPAGQRSSSYNEQFF. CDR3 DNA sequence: TGTGCCAGCAGCCCACAGCCAGCGGGGCAAAGGAGTAGCTCCTACAATGAGCAGTTCTTC.

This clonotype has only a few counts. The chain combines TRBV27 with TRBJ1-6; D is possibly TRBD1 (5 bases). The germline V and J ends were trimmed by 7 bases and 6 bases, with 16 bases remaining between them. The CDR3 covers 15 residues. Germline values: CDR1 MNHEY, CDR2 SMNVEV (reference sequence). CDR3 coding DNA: TGTGCCAGCACCATAGGGGCAAACGGTAATTCACCCCTCCACTTT. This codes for CASTIGANGNSPLHF.

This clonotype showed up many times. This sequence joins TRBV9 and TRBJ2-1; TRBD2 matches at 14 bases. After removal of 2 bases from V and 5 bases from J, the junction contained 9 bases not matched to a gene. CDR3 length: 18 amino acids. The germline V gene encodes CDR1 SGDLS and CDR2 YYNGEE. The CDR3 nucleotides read TGTGCCAGCAGCGTCCTCTCGGTGGGACTAGCGGGGGACAATGAGCAGTTCTTC. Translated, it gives CASSVLSVGLAGDNEQFF.

The CDR3 nucleotides are TGTGCCAGCAGCCGCGCGGGGGGGCTCAATGAGCAGTTCTTC. Translation gives CASSRAGGLNEQFF. The chain employs TRBV3-1 and TRBJ2-1; 9 nucleotides agree with TRBD2. V lost 4 bases and J lost 6; bases outside the gene matches: 4. From germline, CDR1 is LGHDT and CDR2 YNNKEL (reference sequence). The CDR3 contains 14 residues.

The CDR3 coding sequence is TGTGCCACCAGCAGAGGCAACGGGAGGGCCTACAATGAGCAGTTCTTC. Its protein product is CATSRGNGRAYNEQFF. The rearrangement uses TRBV15 and TRBJ2-1; 8 bases line up with TRBD2. This CDR3 region has 16 residues. The germline V gene has CDR1 LNHNV and CDR2 YYDKDF (reference sequence). Trimming removed 1 base from V and 2 bases from J; junction bases left unmatched: 4. Full variable domain (remainder filled in from reference TRBV15 and TRBJ2-1): DAMVIQNPRYQVTQFGKPVTLSCSQTLNHNVMYWYQQKSSQAPKLLFHYYDKDFNNEADTPDNFQSRRPNTSFCFLDIRSPGLGDTAMYLCATSRGNGRAYNEQFFGPGTRLTVL.

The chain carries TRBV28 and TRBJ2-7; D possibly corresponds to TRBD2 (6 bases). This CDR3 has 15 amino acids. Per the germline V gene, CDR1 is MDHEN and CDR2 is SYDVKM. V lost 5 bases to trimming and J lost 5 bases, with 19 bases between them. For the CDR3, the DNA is TGTGCCAGCAGTCCTCCGGGGTGGATAGCGGACGAGCAGTACTTC. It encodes CASSPPGWIADEQYF.

The CDR3 nucleotides read TGTGCCAGCAGGTCAGCGGGAGTGAGCACAGATACGCAGTATTTT. Amino acids: CASRSAGVSTDTQYF. The rearrangement uses TRBV3-1 and TRBJ2-3; TRBD2 agrees at 8 bases. Germline CDR1 is LGHDT and CDR2 is YNNKEL (reference sequence). Trimming took 6 bases from V and 0 from J; bases not matched to a gene: 5. This CDR3 contains 15 residues.

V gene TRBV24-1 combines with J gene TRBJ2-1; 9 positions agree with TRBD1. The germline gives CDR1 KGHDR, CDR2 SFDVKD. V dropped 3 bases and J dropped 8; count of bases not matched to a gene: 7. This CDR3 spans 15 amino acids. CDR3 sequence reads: CATSDPTGGIDEQFF. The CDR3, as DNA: TGTGCCACCAGTGATCCTACAGGGGGCATCGATGAGCAGTTCTTC.